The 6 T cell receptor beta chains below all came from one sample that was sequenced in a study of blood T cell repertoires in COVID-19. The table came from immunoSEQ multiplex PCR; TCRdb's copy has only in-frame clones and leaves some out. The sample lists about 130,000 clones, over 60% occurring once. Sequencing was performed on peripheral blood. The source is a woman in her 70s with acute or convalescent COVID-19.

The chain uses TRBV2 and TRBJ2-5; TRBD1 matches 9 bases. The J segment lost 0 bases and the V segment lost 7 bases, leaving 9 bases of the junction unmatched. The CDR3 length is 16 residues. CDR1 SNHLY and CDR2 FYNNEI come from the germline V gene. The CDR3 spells CASIPGQGGYQETQYF. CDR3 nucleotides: TGTGCCAGCATTCCGGGACAGGGTGGATACCAAGAGACCCAGTACTTC.

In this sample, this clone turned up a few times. In nucleotides, the CDR3 is TGTGCCAGCAGTTATTCAGGGACAGGGAATCAAGAGACCCAGTACTTC. The encoded protein is CASSYSGTGNQETQYF. The chain joins TRBV6-2 or TRBV6-3 to TRBJ2-5; TRBD1 aligns across 9 bases. Trimming took 3 bases from V and 2 from J; bases not matched to a gene: 7. CDR1 is MNHEY, CDR2 SVGEGT, per germline. This CDR3 spans 16 amino acids.

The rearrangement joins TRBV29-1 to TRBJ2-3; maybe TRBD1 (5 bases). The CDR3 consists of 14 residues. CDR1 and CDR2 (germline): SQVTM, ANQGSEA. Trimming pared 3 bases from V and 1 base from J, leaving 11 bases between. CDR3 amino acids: CSVEGPVGTDTQYF. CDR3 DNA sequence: TGCAGCGTTGAGGGGCCGGTCGGCACAGATACGCAGTATTTT.

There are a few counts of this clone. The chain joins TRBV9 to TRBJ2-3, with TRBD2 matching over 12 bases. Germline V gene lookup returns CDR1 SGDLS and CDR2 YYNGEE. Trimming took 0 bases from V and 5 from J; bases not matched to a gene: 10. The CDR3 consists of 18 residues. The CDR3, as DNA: TGTGCCAGCAGCGTAGAGGGACTAGCGGGCCAACTGGTAGATACGCAGTATTTT. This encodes CASSVEGLAGQLVDTQYF.

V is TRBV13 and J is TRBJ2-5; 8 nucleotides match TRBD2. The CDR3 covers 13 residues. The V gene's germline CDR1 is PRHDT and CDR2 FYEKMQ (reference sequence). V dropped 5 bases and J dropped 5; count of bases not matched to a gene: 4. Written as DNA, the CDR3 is TGTGCCAGCAGCCGGGGACTAGGTGAGACCCAGTACTTC. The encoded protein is CASSRGLGETQYF.

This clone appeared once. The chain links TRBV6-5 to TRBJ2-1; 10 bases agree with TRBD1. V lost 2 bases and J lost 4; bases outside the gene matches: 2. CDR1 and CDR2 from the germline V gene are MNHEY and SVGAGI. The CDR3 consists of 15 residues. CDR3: CASSYGTGVYNEQFF. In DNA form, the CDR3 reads TGTGCCAGCAGTTACGGGACAGGGGTTTACAATGAGCAGTTCTTC.